These 6 T cell receptor beta chains were sequenced from one sample in a study of cytomegalovirus exposure and HLA in healthy donors. A multiplex PCR was run with 60 Vbeta primers and 13 Jbeta primers. The method was immunoSEQ multiplex PCR; TCRdb's version includes in-frame clones alone and lacks a portion of them. The data hold tens of thousands of clones, with 66% observed a single time. Sequenced: PBMCs. All receptors derive from a man aged 35 to 55 in good health and CMV-seropositive.

The rearrangement joins TRBV5-5 to TRBJ1-2; 10 bases match TRBD1. The CDR3 extends over 16 amino acids. V lost 7 bases to trimming and J lost 8 bases; unmatched junction nucleotides: 17. Germline V gene lookup returns CDR1 SGHKS and CDR2 YYEKEE (reference sequence). The CDR3 loop is CASYTGDRGSPNGYTF. The CDR3 coding sequence is TGTGCCAGCTACACCGGGGACAGGGGATCCCCCAACGGCTACACCTTC. The full variable domain, its missing parts supplied by reference TRBV5-5 and TRBJ1-2, is DAGVTQSPTHLIKTRGQQVTLRCSPISGHKSVSWYQQVLGQGPQFIFQYYEKEERGRGNFPDRFSARQFPNYSSELNVNALLLGDSALYLCASYTGDRGSPNGYTFGSGTRLTVV.

The CDR3 DNA reads as TGTGCCAGCAGCTATCAGGGACAGGGTGGAAGCGGCTACACCTTC. Translation: CASSYQGQGGSGYTF. V gene TRBV7-9 combines with J gene TRBJ1-2; 9 nucleotides agree with TRBD1. The J segment lost 8 bases and the V segment lost 4 bases, leaving 11 bases of the junction unmatched. This CDR3 comprises 15 residues. CDR1 and CDR2 (germline): SEHNR, FQNEAQ (reference sequence).

V gene TRBV4-1 combines with J gene TRBJ1-4; a weak D match, TRBD1 (5 bases). Germline CDR1 MGHRA, CDR2 YSYEKL. V lost 2 bases to trimming and J lost 5 bases, with 9 bases between them. The CDR3 has 14 residues. The CDR3 DNA reads TGCGCCAGCAGCCAATCGGGGGTCAATGAAAAACTGTTTTTT. It codes for CASSQSGVNEKLFF.

This clone has just a few counts. This chain uses TRBV4-2 with TRBJ2-1; possible D gene TRBD1, 6 bases. The V gene's germline CDR1 is LGHNA and CDR2 YNFKEQ. The CDR3 has 13 amino acids. Trimming removed 1 base at V and 8 bases at J, with 9 bases between. CDR3 sequence: CASSQVQGHEQFF. CDR3 sequence (DNA): TGTGCCAGCAGCCAAGTTCAGGGGCATGAGCAGTTCTTC.

The count of this clone is one. J is TRBJ1-2 and V is TRBV27, with 10 bases matching TRBD1. The germline gives CDR1 MNHEY, CDR2 SMNVEV (reference sequence). The CDR3 runs to 15 residues. The J segment lost 7 bases and the V segment lost 6 bases, leaving 11 bases of the junction unmatched. The CDR3 protein is CASRPRDRGLVGYTF. For the CDR3, the DNA is TGTGCCAGCAGGCCTCGGGACAGGGGTTTGGTTGGCTACACCTTC.

The chain employs TRBV6-1 and TRBJ2-5, with 7 bases matching TRBD1. This CDR3 is built from 14 residues. Germline CDR1 reads MNHNS; CDR2 reads SASEGT. The trim removed 4 bases at V and 5 bases at J, leaving 7 bases unmatched. CDR3 coding DNA: TGTGCCAGCAGTGGAAGGGGGCTCTCCGAGACCCAGTACTTC. Its translation: CASSGRGLSETQYF.